This TCR beta chain was sequenced during a study of glioma-infiltrating T cells after dendritic cell vaccination. The overall study: Patients had newly diagnosed or recurrent glioblastoma and received dendritic cell vaccines. Findings and limits, study-wide: Complete blood and tumor specimen sets were limited to few patients.

A note on this clone: Its antigen is as yet unknown.

Data came from immunoSEQ multiplex PCR; TCRdb stores just in-frame clones and leaves some out. The data show roughly 100,000 clones, 90% seen once. The sample's time point: after dendritic cell vaccination, including at tumor progression/relapse. Patients had residual fresh-frozen tumor tissue and more than two years of survival data. Trimming left V 3 bases short and J 1 base short, with 6 bases between. The germline V gene has CDR1 WNHNN and CDR2 SYGVQD (reference sequence). The CDR3 is made up of 13 amino acids. The chain has TRBV10-1 and TRBJ1-1; TRBD1 might be the D (6 bases). This clonotype was obtained from a human donor with glioblastoma. Sequencing was performed on blood, taken after dendritic cell vaccination. CDR3 amino acids: CASSEGGNTEAFF. CDR3 sequence (DNA): TGCGCCAGCAGTGAAGGGGGGAACACTGAAGCTTTCTTT.